Below, 10 T cell receptor beta chains from the same sample are listed, as sequenced in a study of early T cells in non-severe SARS-CoV-2 infection. TCRdb reanalysed the 5' RACE reads using MiXCR and keeps one entry per CDR3 protein. The sample lists more than 60,000 distinct CDR3 sequences; under 15% were seen once. The source material was whole blood. Receptors were obtained from an adult who was a healthcare worker with PCR-confirmed SARS-CoV-2 infection or an uninfected control (not recorded which).

The table lists this clonotype with a few counts. J is TRBJ2-3 and V is TRBV6-6; 12 bases align to TRBD2. Germline loops: CDR1 MNHNY, CDR2 SVGAGI (reference sequence). V dropped 3 bases and J dropped 6; count of bases not matched to a gene: 4. The CDR3 totals 15 residues. CDR3 nucleotide sequence: TGTGCCAGCAGTTATGCTAGCGGGGGGGCTGATACGCAGTATTTT. Its translation is CASSYASGGADTQYF.

The V and J genes are TRBV29-1 and TRBJ1-3; 7 nucleotides line up with TRBD1. The CDR3 loop spans 17 amino acids. The V and J ends lost 2 bases and 0 bases, in that order; junction bases with no gene match: 10. Germline-derived CDR1 and CDR2 are SQVTM and ANQGSEA. Here the CDR3 reads CSVESRDSLYSGNTIYF. CDR3 sequence (DNA): TGCAGCGTTGAAAGCCGGGACAGCCTTTACTCTGGAAACACCATATATTTT.

This clonotype was picked up a small number of times. The chain carries TRBV3-1 and TRBJ2-3, with TRBD2 matching over 7 bases. The germline V gene has CDR1 LGHDT and CDR2 YNNKEL (reference sequence). This CDR3 is built from 16 residues. V lost 2 bases to trimming and J lost 3 bases; unmatched junction nucleotides: 8. CDR3 loop: CASSQMVASGTDTQYF. The CDR3, as DNA: TGTGCCAGCAGCCAAATGGTCGCTAGCGGAACAGATACGCAGTATTTT.

In this sample, this clonotype turned up many times. The chain joins TRBV29-1 to TRBJ1-1; no clear D gene. V was cut by 2 bases and J by 13 bases, with 17 bases left in between. This CDR3 comprises 12 residues. Looked up from germline, CDR1 is SQVTM and CDR2 is ANQGSEA. The CDR3 DNA reads TGCAGCGTTGAAAAGTATAACACTGAGGTTTTCTTT. Its translation is CSVEKYNTEVFF. The whole variable domain, remainder taken from reference TRBV29-1 and TRBJ1-1, is SAVISQKPSRDICQRGTSLTIQCQVDSQVTMMFWYRQQPGQSLTLIATANQGSEATYESGFVIDKFPISRPNLTFSTLTVSNMSPEDSSIYLCSVEKYNTEVFFGQGTRLTVV.

On this clonotype: The junction shows a germline mismatch at one end, possibly a read error. V gene TRBV29-1 combines with J gene TRBJ2-1; 12 nucleotides align to TRBD2. Germline V gene data show CDR1 as SQVTM and CDR2 as ANQGSEA. This CDR3 has 13 amino acids. In DNA, the CDR3 is TGCAGCGTTGAACATCAGACTAGCGGGAGTGGGGGCTTC. Protein sequence: CSVEHQTSGSGGF.

This clonotype was counted only a few times. CDR3 in amino acids: CASGYGTANEKLFF. The CDR3 DNA is TGTGCCAGCGGTTACGGGACAGCTAATGAAAAACTGTTTTTT. The chain carries TRBV14 and TRBJ1-4; 7 nucleotides agree with TRBD1. The CDR3 runs to 14 residues. Germline V CDR1 and CDR2: SGHDN, FVKESK. The junction had 6 bases not matched to a gene; V was cut back by 8 bases and J by 3 bases.

This clonotype was found many times. This chain uses TRBV5-4 with TRBJ2-3; D could derive from TRBD1 or TRBD2 (5 bases each). V lost 2 bases and J lost 5, with 12 bases in between. Germline V lookup: CDR1 SGHNT, CDR2 YYREEE (reference sequence). There are 14 residues in the CDR3. The CDR3 nucleotides read TGTGCCAGCAGCTTCGGTCTGAGGGGAGATACGCAGTATTTT. It is translated as CASSFGLRGDTQYF.

The rearrangement joins TRBV3-1 to TRBJ2-7, with D possibly being TRBD1 (5 bases). The CDR3 loop spans 12 amino acids. CDR1 and CDR2 from the germline V gene are LGHDT and YNNKEL (reference sequence). V gave up 4 bases and J gave up 5 bases, with 9 bases separating them. Here the CDR3 reads CASSPQGHEQYF. The DNA for the CDR3 is TGTGCCAGCAGCCCTCAGGGCCACGAGCAGTACTTC.

This chain links TRBV29-1 with TRBJ2-3, with D possibly matching TRBD1 (6 bases). The CDR3 is made up of 12 amino acids. V lost 3 bases, J lost 3 bases, and 7 bases lay in between. The germline gives CDR1 SQVTM, CDR2 ANQGSEA. As DNA, the CDR3 is TGCAGCGTTGACCAGGGGACAGATACGCAGTATTTT. Translated: CSVDQGTDTQYF.

The chain links TRBV19 to TRBJ2-3; perhaps TRBD2 as D (6 bases). With 4 bases removed from V and 0 bases from J, the gap between germline ends came to 11 bases. Germline V gene data show CDR1 as LNHDA and CDR2 as SQIVND (reference sequence). The CDR3 has 15 amino acids. As DNA, the CDR3 is TGTGCCAGTAGTACCAGGAGGGACAGCACAGATACGCAGTATTTT. It specifies CASSTRRDSTDTQYF.